Listed below are T cell receptor beta chains from one sample, sequenced in a study of T cells after yellow fever vaccination. MiXCR was run by TCRdb on the 5' RACE reads, yielding one entry per CDR3 protein. Seen here are 450,000 to 650,000 distinct CDR3 sequences, around a fifth observed once, and the top ten hold about a sixth. This material consisted of PBMCs, taken around 3 weeks after the first yellow fever vaccination. Receptors were obtained from a man between 18 and 29 years old who received the YFV17D yellow fever vaccine. Each CDR3 is given with its conserved first and last residue. A D gene is named only where the DNA matches it firmly. Rows give clone size only sometimes, using once, few, many, or a class for an expanded clone.

size,D,V,J,CDR3,DNA
few,NA,TRBV6-2/TRBV6-3,TRBJ1-1,CASSRTVVIGPEAFF,TGTGCCAGCAGCCGAACTGTTGTGATAGGACCTGAAGCTTTCTTT
NA,NA,TRBV7-9,TRBJ2-3,CADDAGSTDTQYF,TGTGCCGACGATGCAGGGAGCACAGATACGCAGTATTTT
NA,NA,TRBV12-3/TRBV12-4,TRBJ2-7,CASSFSAGEMNGEQYF,TGTGCCAGCAGTTTCAGTGCAGGGGAGATGAACGGCGAGCAGTACTTC
few,NA,TRBV5-1,TRBJ2-3,CASSLAGAPDTQYF,TGCGCCAGCAGCTTGGCAGGGGCTCCAGATACGCAGTATTTT
NA,NA,TRBV5-1,TRBJ1-4,CASSPSGDNEKLFF,TGCGCCAGCAGCCCATCCGGAGATAACGAAAAACTGTTTTTT
few,TRBD1,TRBV5-1,TRBJ1-1,CASSFTGDWYAFF,TGCGCCAGCAGCTTCACAGGGGATTGGTACGCTTTCTTT
NA,TRBD2,TRBV24-1,TRBJ2-3,CATQRESTDTQYF,TGTGCCACTCAGCGGGAAAGCACAGATACGCAGTATTTT
few,NA,TRBV12-3/TRBV12-4,TRBJ2-2,CASSRQGGGTGELFF,TGTGCCAGCAGTAGACAGGGAGGAGGAACCGGGGAGCTGTTTTTT
few,NA,TRBV12-3/TRBV12-4,TRBJ1-2,CASSWASFTGGYTF,TGTGCCAGCAGTTGGGCCTCATTCACTGGGGGCTACACCTTC
many,NA,TRBV28,TRBJ1-5,CASSLFGQDLSNQPQHF,TGTGCCAGCAGTTTATTCGGCCAGGACCTTAGCAATCAGCCCCAGCATTTT